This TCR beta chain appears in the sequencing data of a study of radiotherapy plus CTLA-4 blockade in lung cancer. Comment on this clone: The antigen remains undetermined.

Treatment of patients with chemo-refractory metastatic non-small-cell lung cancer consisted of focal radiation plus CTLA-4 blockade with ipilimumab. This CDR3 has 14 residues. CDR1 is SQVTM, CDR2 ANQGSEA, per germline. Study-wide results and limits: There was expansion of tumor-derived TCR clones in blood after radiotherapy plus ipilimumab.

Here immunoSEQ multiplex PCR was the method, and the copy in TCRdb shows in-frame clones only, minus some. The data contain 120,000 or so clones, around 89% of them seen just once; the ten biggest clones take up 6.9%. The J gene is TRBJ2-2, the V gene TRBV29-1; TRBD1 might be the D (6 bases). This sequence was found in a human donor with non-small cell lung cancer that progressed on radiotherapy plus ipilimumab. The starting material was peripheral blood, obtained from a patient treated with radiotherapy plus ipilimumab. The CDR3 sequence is CGGTRVKGAGELFF. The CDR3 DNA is TGCGGAGGAACCCGGGTGAAGGGGGCCGGGGAGCTGTTTTTT.